The rows below give T cell receptor beta chains drawn from one sample of a study of cytomegalovirus exposure and HLA in healthy donors. Sequencing was performed with immunoSEQ multiplex PCR; in TCRdb, only in-frame clones are kept and a portion is missing. The table has about 150,000 clones, more than 70% seen once. Material: PBMCs. The receptors derive from a man in his forties in good health and CMV-seronegative. Both conserved end residues are part of each CDR3.

v_gene	CDR3aa
TRBV27	CASSRYSNQPQHF
TRBV7-2	CASRRGRAGTDTQYF
TRBV6-5	CASRVDPSAEQYF
TRBV9	CASSVDRNVGNTIYF
TRBV28	CASTLVAGSNQPQHF
TRBV9	CASSAAGWEETQYF
TRBV30	CAWSPLMAYGYTF
TRBV6-6	CASRNFRGPDYGYTF
TRBV5-1	CASSPAGPQETQYF
TRBV13	CASSLTPNRTPAQETQYF
TRBV30	CAWGQSSYEQYF
TRBV5-5	CASSLVGVSGELFF
TRBV7-9	CASSPGQGVNTEAFF
TRBV5-6	CASSLGQGRHGYTF
TRBV2	CAKQGVEKLFF
TRBV30	CAWSPLGAGANVLTF
TRBV7-2	CASSQRPQEDTQYF
TRBV27	CASGISGYEQYF
TRBV9	CASSYGGVAGQFF
TRBV19	CASSRGSSGGTDTQYF
TRBV5-6	CASSLQSTDTQYF
TRBV28	CASSGTGGTNQPQHF
TRBV7-2	CASSPGTGGIGGYTF
TRBV6-1	CASKFGGAFYEQYF
TRBV28	CASSPSGQFSEAFF
TRBV27	CASSSGTGPYYEQYF
TRBV10-3	CAISLGQGSNQPQHF
TRBV25-1	CASSEVGGGYEQYF
TRBV5-4	CASLIGGDQETQYF
TRBV4-1	CASSQDPPGNNQPQHF
TRBV6-5	CASSYSPAGDYGYTF
TRBV6-5	CASSRDRTNTEAFF
TRBV7-2	CASSRQGGSGNTIYF
TRBV27	CASSLRLDGPYEQYF
TRBV6-1	CASSDRGGVPETQYF
TRBV15	CATSRASTGNTGELFF
TRBV7-3	CASSSSDRKYTQYF
TRBV5-4	CASSLGGSGSDEQFF
TRBV19	CASSIWALGLATNEKLFF
TRBV4-1	CASSQEAGNGELFF
TRBV12-5	CASGLLQGEAAFF
TRBV2	CASSGPAAGRETQYF
TRBV11-2	CASSGLAGGRRNEQFF
TRBV5-1	CASSWSGLAGNTDTQYF
TRBV6-1	CASSEVLAGVGTGELFF
TRBV29-1	CSLGRVQDGYTF
TRBV29-1	CSAYDLAGGTYEQYF
TRBV6-6	CAARLAGKETQYF
TRBV4-2	CASSQGGTSGSYEQYF
TRBV6-5	CASTRSGTGFYGYTF